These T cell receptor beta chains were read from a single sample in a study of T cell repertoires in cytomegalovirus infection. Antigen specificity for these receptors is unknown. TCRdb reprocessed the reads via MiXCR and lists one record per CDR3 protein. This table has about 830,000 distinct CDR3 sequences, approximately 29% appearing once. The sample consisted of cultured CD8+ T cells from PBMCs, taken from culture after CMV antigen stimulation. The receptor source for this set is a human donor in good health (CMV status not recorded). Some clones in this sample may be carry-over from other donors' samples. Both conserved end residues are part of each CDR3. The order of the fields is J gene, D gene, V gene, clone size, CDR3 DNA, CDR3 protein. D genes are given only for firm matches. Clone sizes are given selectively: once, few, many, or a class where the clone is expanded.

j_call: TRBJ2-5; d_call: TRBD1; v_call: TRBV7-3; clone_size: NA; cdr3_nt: TGTGCCAGCAGCGTCGGGACAGGGGGAGGAGAGACTCAGTACTTC; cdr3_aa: CASSVGTGGGETQYF
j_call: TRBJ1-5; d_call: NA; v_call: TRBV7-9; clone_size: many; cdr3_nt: TGTGCCAGCACCGAGCGGGGCAATCAGCCCCAGCATTTT; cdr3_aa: CASTERGNQPQHF
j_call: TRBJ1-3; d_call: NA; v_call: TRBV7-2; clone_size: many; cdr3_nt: TGTGCCAGCAAGACAGCACAAAACACCATATATTTT; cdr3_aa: CASKTAQNTIYF
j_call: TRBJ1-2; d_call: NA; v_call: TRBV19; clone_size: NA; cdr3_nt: TGTGCCAGTAGTATAGGGCCCTATGGCTACACCTTC; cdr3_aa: CASSIGPYGYTF
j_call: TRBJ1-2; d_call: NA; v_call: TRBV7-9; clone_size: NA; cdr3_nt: TGTGCCAGCACCCCCGGGGGTCAGGTCTATGGCTACACCTTC; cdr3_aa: CASTPGGQVYGYTF
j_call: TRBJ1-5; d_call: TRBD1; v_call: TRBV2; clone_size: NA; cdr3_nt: TGTGCCAGCAGTCACGGGACAGAGTATAGCAATCAGCCCCAGCATTTT; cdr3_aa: CASSHGTEYSNQPQHF
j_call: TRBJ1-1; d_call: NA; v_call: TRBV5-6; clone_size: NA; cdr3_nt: TGTGCCAGCAGCTTGAAGCAGACGATGAACACTGAAGCTTTCTTT; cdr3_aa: CASSLKQTMNTEAFF
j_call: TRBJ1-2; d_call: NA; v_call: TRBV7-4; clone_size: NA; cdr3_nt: TGTGCCAGCAGCTTAAACAGCCTAGGAGATGGCTACACCTTC; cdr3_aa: CASSLNSLGDGYTF
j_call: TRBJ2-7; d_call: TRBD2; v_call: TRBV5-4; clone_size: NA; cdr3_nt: TGTGCCAGCAGCTTGGGCCCCCTAGCGGGGGCCTACGAGCAGTACTTC; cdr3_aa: CASSLGPLAGAYEQYF
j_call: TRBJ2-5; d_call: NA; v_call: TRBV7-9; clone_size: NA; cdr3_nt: TGTGCCAGCAGCACAGGACTGAAGCGATGGGAGACCCAGTACTTC; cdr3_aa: CASSTGLKRWETQYF
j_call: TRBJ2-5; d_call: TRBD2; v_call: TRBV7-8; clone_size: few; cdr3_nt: TGTGCCGCTAGCGGGGGGCGAGAAGAGACCCAGTACTTC; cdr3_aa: CAASGGREETQYF
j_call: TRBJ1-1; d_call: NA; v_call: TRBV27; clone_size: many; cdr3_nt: TGTGCCAGCAGTTTTCATAAGAACACTGAAGCTTTCTTT; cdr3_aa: CASSFHKNTEAFF
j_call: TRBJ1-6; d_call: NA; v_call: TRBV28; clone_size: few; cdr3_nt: TGTGCCAGCAGTTTAGACAGCACCGGGTCACCCCTCCACTTT; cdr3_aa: CASSLDSTGSPLHF
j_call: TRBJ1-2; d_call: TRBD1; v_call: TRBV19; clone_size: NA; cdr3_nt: TGTGCCAGTAGTATAGATGAGGGGGCGCGTTCCATTAACTATGGCTACACCTTC; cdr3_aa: CASSIDEGARSINYGYTF
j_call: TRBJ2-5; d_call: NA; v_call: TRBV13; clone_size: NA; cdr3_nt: TGTGCCAGCAGCTACCCAACACAGACCCAGTACTTC; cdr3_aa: CASSYPTQTQYF
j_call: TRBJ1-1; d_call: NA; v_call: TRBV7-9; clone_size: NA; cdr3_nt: TGTGCCAGCAGCGGGACTGAAAAGGGACACAACACTGAAGCTTTCTTT; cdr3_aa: CASSGTEKGHNTEAFF
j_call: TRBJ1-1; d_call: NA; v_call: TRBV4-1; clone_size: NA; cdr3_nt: TGCGCCAGCAGCCAAGTGACGGTTGGGAACACTGAAGCTTTCTTT; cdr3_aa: CASSQVTVGNTEAFF